This TCR beta chain was identified in a study of naive and memory T cell subsets. CDR1 and CDR2 from the germline V gene are SGHVS and FQNEAQ. Trimming took 3 bases from V and 1 from J, leaving 9 bases between them. This CDR3 is 14 amino acids long. Ligated cDNA underwent four rounds of PCR with nested alpha and beta constant region primers and SP2. TCRdb recomputed calls from the 5' RACE reads with MiXCR, one row per CDR3 protein. This sample has roughly 62,000 distinct CDR3 sequences; over 7% occur once, and the top ten carry around 9.6%. TCR cDNA received a 3' ligated oligonucleotide that carried a UMI.

This TCR was sampled from a male donor in good health. V is TRBV7-8 and J is TRBJ1-1; possible D gene TRBD1, 6 bases. The CDR3 reads CASSFDRSNTEAFF. The DNA of the CDR3 is TGTGCCAGCAGCTTTGACAGGTCGAACACTGAAGCTTTCTTT.